The T cell receptor beta chain under discussion was sequenced for a study of blood T cell repertoires in COVID-19. Enrolled during active infection, Seattle patients were then followed longitudinally. V was shortened by 3 bases and J by 5 bases, with 11 bases between the two germline ends. The CDR3 is made up of 14 amino acids. The V gene's germline CDR1 is LNHDA and CDR2 SQIVND (reference sequence). Sequencing was performed with immunoSEQ multiplex PCR; in TCRdb, only in-frame clones are kept and a portion is missing. The table shows 250,000 to 350,000 clones, with approximately 85% occurring only once.

This TCR was recovered from a human donor with COVID-19, enrolled during active disease. The donor label of this sample is uncertain. Sequencing input: peripheral blood. The rearrangement joins TRBV19 to TRBJ2-1; possibly TRBD2 for D (6 bases). CDR3 sequence: CASSIGGPHNEQFF. DNA of the CDR3: TGTGCCAGTAGTATCGGAGGGCCCCACAATGAGCAGTTCTTC.